The following is a TCR beta chain sequence with its context. Only in-frame clones appear in the TCRdb table, and some are missing; sequencing was by immunoSEQ multiplex PCR. The table has fewer than 200,000 clones, about 80% seen once. The data stem from a study of blood T cell repertoires in COVID-19. The CDR3 spans 15 residues. Germline V gives CDR1 SEHNR, CDR2 FQNEAQ (reference sequence). V lost 6 bases to trimming and J lost 2 bases; unmatched junction nucleotides: 9. The sequence derives from a human donor in a cohort sampled during active COVID-19. Sequenced input: peripheral blood. The chain combines TRBV7-9 with TRBJ2-5; 7 bases fit TRBD1. This CDR3 reads CASSYRDSQQETQYF. DNA of the CDR3: TGTGCCAGCAGTTACCGGGACAGTCAGCAAGAGACCCAGTACTTC.